This T cell receptor beta chain was sequenced in a study of blood T cell repertoires in COVID-19. Across the whole study: COVID-19 samples, acute and convalescent, were from the United States, Italy and Spain. T cells, B-cell-depleted T cells, or PBMCs provided the cDNA or gDNA that served as material.

Here immunoSEQ multiplex PCR was the method, and the copy in TCRdb shows in-frame clones only, minus some. This sample has around 100,000 clones, with just over 90% found just once. Trimming took 4 bases from V and 3 from J, leaving 9 bases between them. Germline values: CDR1 LGHNA, CDR2 YNFKEQ. This CDR3 contains 13 residues. The V call is TRBV4-2, the J call TRBJ1-2; unclear D gene. Sequenced sample: peripheral blood. This TCR was recovered from a man between 50 and 59 years old with acute or convalescent COVID-19. The CDR3 DNA follows: TGTGCCAGCAGCCTCCGGGGTGACTATGGCTACACCTTC. It is translated as CASSLRGDYGYTF.